A selection of T cell receptor beta chains follows, all from one sample in a study of blood T cell repertoires in COVID-19. The protocol was immunoSEQ multiplex PCR, while the TCRdb copy is restricted to in-frame clones and leaves out a portion. The table includes approximately 68,000 clones, 80% to 90% detected once. The sequenced sample consisted of peripheral blood. All receptors come from a human donor in a cohort sampled during active COVID-19. The CDR3 runs from the conserved cysteine through the conserved F or W. The D gene is left open where the match is weak. Clone sizes are given selectively: once, few, many, or a class where the clone is expanded.

cdr3_aa cdr3_nt d_call j_call clone_size v_call
CASSRVTGTYNEQFF TGTGCCAGCAGCCGGGTGACAGGGACCTACAATGAGCAGTTCTTC TRBD1 TRBJ2-1 once TRBV11-2
CASSQERQGSEKLFF TGTGCCAGCAGCCAAGAGAGACAGGGTAGCGAAAAACTGTTTTTT TRBD1 TRBJ1-4 . TRBV4-2
CASSIGQGTNTEAFF TGCGCCAGCAGCATAGGACAGGGGACGAACACTGAAGCTTTCTTT TRBD1 TRBJ1-1 . TRBV5-1
CASSQDMNSGYYNEQFF TGCGCCAGCAGCCAAGACATGAACAGCGGGTACTACAATGAGCAGTTCTTC . TRBJ2-1 . TRBV4-3
CASRGQMNTEAFF TGTGCCAGCAGGGGACAGATGAACACTGAAGCTTTCTTT TRBD1 TRBJ1-1 . TRBV2
CASKTGQGRSGDGYTF TGTGCCAGTAAAACCGGACAGGGTCGATCTGGGGATGGCTACACCTTC TRBD1 TRBJ1-2 . TRBV19
CASRVSGRASTDTQYF TGCGCCAGCAGGGTTAGCGGGAGGGCCAGCACAGATACGCAGTATTTT TRBD2 TRBJ2-3 . TRBV5-1
CASSYSGQGSYGYTF TGTGCCAGCAGTTACTCGGGACAGGGTAGCTATGGCTACACCTTC TRBD1 TRBJ1-2 . TRBV6-5
CASSLTGQNQETQYF TGCGCCAGCAGCTTGACAGGACAGAACCAAGAGACCCAGTACTTC . TRBJ2-5 few TRBV5-1
CASSRTSRNYEQYF TGTGCCAGCAGCCGGACTAGCCGGAACTACGAGCAGTACTTC TRBD2 TRBJ2-7 . TRBV3-1/TRBV3-2
CATSLGVRETQYF TGTGCCACCTCGCTAGGAGTCCGGGAGACCCAGTACTTC . TRBJ2-5 . TRBV6-5
CASSDSTGGQETQYF TGTGCCAGCAGTGATTCGACAGGGGGCCAGGAGACCCAGTACTTC TRBD1 TRBJ2-5 . TRBV2
CASSTWSRSNYGYTF TGTGCCAGTAGTACTTGGAGTAGGAGTAACTATGGCTACACCTTC . TRBJ1-2 . TRBV19
CASSDRTATDTQYF TGCGCCAGCAGTGACCGGACAGCGACAGATACGCAGTATTTT . TRBJ2-3 . TRBV10-2
CASSVGGSGTYEQYF TGTGCCAGCAGCGTAGGTGGTAGCGGGACCTACGAGCAGTACTTC TRBD2 TRBJ2-7 . TRBV9
CASSRGDYRGGTDTQYF TGTGCCAGCAGCCGAGGGGACTACCGGGGTGGCACAGATACGCAGTATTTT TRBD2 TRBJ2-3 . TRBV5-8
CASSPLIDRGTQETQYF TGTGCCAGCTCACCACTCATTGACAGGGGCACCCAAGAGACCCAGTACTTC TRBD1 TRBJ2-5 . TRBV18
CASSLNPTSGLYEQYF TGTGCCAGCAGCTTAAACCCCACTAGCGGGCTCTACGAGCAGTACTTC TRBD2 TRBJ2-7 once TRBV7-8
CASSQGWTSARRSSYNEQFF TGCGCCAGCAGCCAAGGGTGGACTAGCGCAAGAAGGAGCTCCTACAATGAGCAGTTCTTC TRBD2 TRBJ2-1 . TRBV4-3
CASSRSAVNTEAFF TGTGCCAGCAGCCGAAGTGCGGTGAACACTGAAGCTTTCTTT . TRBJ1-1 . TRBV3-1/TRBV3-2
CASSSLTGGRAQHF TGTGCCAGCAGTTCCCTGACAGGGGGTAGGGCCCAGCATTTT TRBD1 TRBJ1-5 . TRBV28
CSASSGGETNEKLFF TGCAGTGCTAGTTCGGGGGGCGAAACTAATGAAAAACTGTTTTTT . TRBJ1-4 . TRBV20-1
CASSYFPGVGGNTIYF TGTGCCAGCAGTTACTTCCCAGGGGTAGGCGGAAACACCATATATTTT . TRBJ1-3 once TRBV6-6
CASSSRVGRTGELFF TGTGCCAGCAGTAGTAGGGTCGGGAGGACCGGGGAGCTGTTTTTT TRBD2 TRBJ2-2 . TRBV28
CASSDTRGGNNEQFF TGTGCCAGCAGTGATACTCGCGGGGGGAACAATGAGCAGTTCTTC TRBD2 TRBJ2-1 . TRBV6-4
CASSWPQQGANEQFF TGCGCCAGCAGCTGGCCCCAGCAGGGGGCTAATGAGCAGTTCTTC TRBD1 TRBJ2-1 . TRBV5-1
CASSFGGGDEQYF TGCGCCAGCAGCTTCGGCGGCGGGGACGAGCAGTACTTC . TRBJ2-7 . TRBV5-1
CASKLGRELFF TGCGCCAGCAAACTAGGCAGAGAGCTGTTTTTT . TRBJ2-2 . TRBV5-1
CASSYVGNPYNEQFF TGTGCCAGCAGTTACGTCGGGAATCCTTACAATGAGCAGTTCTTC . TRBJ2-1 . TRBV6-5